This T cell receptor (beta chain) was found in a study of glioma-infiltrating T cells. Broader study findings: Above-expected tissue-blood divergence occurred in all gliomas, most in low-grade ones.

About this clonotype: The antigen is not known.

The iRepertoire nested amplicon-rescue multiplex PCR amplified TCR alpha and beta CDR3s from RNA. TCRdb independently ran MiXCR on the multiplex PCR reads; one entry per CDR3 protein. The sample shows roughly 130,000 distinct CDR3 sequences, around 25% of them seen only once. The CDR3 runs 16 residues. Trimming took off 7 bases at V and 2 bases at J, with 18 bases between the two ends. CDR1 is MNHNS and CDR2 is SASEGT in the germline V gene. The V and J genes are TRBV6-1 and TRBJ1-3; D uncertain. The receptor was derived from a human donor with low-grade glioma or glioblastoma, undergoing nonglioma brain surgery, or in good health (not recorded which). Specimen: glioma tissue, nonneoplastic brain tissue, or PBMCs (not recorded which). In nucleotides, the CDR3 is TGTGCCAGCACCCCCCTGGGCCAGACGACTGGAAACACCATATATTTT. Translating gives CASTPLGQTTGNTIYF.